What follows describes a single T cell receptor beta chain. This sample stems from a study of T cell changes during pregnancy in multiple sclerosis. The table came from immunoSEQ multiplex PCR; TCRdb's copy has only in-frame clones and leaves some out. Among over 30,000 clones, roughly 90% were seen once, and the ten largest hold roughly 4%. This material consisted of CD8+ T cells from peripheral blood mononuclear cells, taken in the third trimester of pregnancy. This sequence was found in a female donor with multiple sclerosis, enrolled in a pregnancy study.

For the CDR3, the DNA is TGTGCCAGCAGCGGGGGGGGGCAGAACACTGAAGCTTTCTTT. It is translated as CASSGGGQNTEAFF. The V call is TRBV5-8, the J call TRBJ1-1, with D maybe TRBD1 (6 bases). The germline V gene encodes CDR1 SGHTS and CDR2 YDEGEE. The length of the CDR3 is 14 residues. Trimming cost V 4 bases and J 1 base, with 11 bases left between them.